This TCR beta chain was observed in a study of T cell repertoires in cytomegalovirus infection. The wider study: Selection of CMV epitopes for the study included recently identified HLA-C-restricted and well-studied HLA-B-restricted ones. From public TCR beta signatures came an indication of both CMV infection and matching HLA type.

Deletions cut 1 base from V and 2 bases from J, with 16 bases between. The CDR3 contains 17 residues. Germline V CDR1 and CDR2: MGHDK, SYGVNS. This clonotype was found a few times. Its antigen is as yet unknown. MiXCR, applied by TCRdb to the reads, yields one record per CDR3 protein. The sample lists some 480,000 distinct CDR3 sequences, roughly a third occurring once. Findings and limits, study-wide: HLA-C-restricted CMV-specific TCR beta clonotypes prevailed in the ex vivo response.

The chain uses TRBV25-1 and TRBJ2-3; a weak D match, TRBD1 (5 bases). Sequences were derived from cultured PBMCs, sampled from culture after CMV antigen stimulation. The receptor was derived from a human donor in good health (CMV status not recorded). Some clones in this sample may be carry-over from other donors' samples. This CDR3 reads CASSEWGALTSTDTQYF. CDR3 nucleotides: TGTGCCAGCAGTGAATGGGGCGCGCTGACCTCCACAGATACGCAGTATTTT.